The rows below give T cell receptor beta chains drawn from one sample of a study of cytotoxic CD8 clonotypes in ibrutinib-treated CLL. Sequenced by immunoSEQ multiplex PCR; TCRdb stores in-frame clones only, minus some. The data show around 310,000 clones, more than 65% seen once. The sample here was PBMCs, taken before ibrutinib treatment. These receptors came from a human donor with chronic lymphocytic leukemia. CDR3s include the opening cysteine and the closing phenylalanine or tryptophan. D genes are given only for firm matches. Clone size is shown for a subset of rows, as once, few, many or a class of expanded clone.

CDR3 protein: CASSPGTARFVDTQYF
CDR3 DNA: TGCGCCAGCAGCCCCGGGACAGCGCGCTTTGTGGATACGCAGTATTTT
J gene: TRBJ2-3
clone size: NA
CDR3 length: 16
V gene: TRBV5-1
D gene: TRBD1

CDR3 protein: CASNKDRFSNQPQHF
CDR3 DNA: TGCGCCAGCAACAAGGACAGGTTTAGCAATCAGCCCCAGCATTTT
J gene: TRBJ1-5
clone size: NA
CDR3 length: 15
V gene: TRBV4-3
D gene: TRBD1

CDR3 protein: CASSSQGAKETQYF
CDR3 DNA: TGTGCCAGCAGTAGTCAGGGGGCGAAAGAGACCCAGTACTTC
J gene: TRBJ2-5
clone size: NA
CDR3 length: 14
V gene: TRBV27
D gene: TRBD1

CDR3 protein: CASTHSAEVEQFF
CDR3 DNA: TGTGCCAGCACCCATAGCGCCGAGGTTGAGCAGTTCTTC
J gene: TRBJ2-1
clone size: NA
CDR3 length: 13
V gene: TRBV5-4
D gene: NA

CDR3 protein: CASSLLQGAPTF
CDR3 DNA: TGTGCCAGCAGTCTCCTACAGGGAGCCCCCACCTTC
J gene: TRBJ1-2
clone size: NA
CDR3 length: 12
V gene: TRBV27
D gene: NA

CDR3 protein: CASSEPGQAVTNEKLFF
CDR3 DNA: TGTGCCAGCAGTGAACCGGGACAGGCCGTGACTAATGAAAAACTGTTTTTT
J gene: TRBJ1-4
clone size: NA
CDR3 length: 17
V gene: TRBV25-1
D gene: TRBD1

CDR3 protein: CSVLGLAGSTDTQYF
CDR3 DNA: TGCAGCGTCCTAGGACTAGCGGGGTCCACAGATACGCAGTATTTT
J gene: TRBJ2-3
clone size: NA
CDR3 length: 15
V gene: TRBV29-1
D gene: TRBD2

CDR3 protein: CASSQDLWRTSTNYGYTF
CDR3 DNA: TGTGCCAGCAGCCAAGATCTCTGGCGGACCTCTACTAACTATGGCTACACCTTC
J gene: TRBJ1-2
clone size: NA
CDR3 length: 18
V gene: TRBV4-2
D gene: NA

CDR3 protein: CASSLIFPSESYEQYF
CDR3 DNA: TGTGCCAGCAGCTTAATCTTCCCTAGCGAATCCTACGAGCAGTACTTC
J gene: TRBJ2-7
clone size: once
CDR3 length: 16
V gene: TRBV7-8
D gene: NA

CDR3 protein: CAISERGELGETQYF
CDR3 DNA: TGTGCCATCAGTGAAAGGGGGGAGTTGGGAGAGACCCAGTACTTC
J gene: TRBJ2-5
clone size: NA
CDR3 length: 15
V gene: TRBV10-3
D gene: NA

CDR3 protein: CASKSTGPLVGYTF
CDR3 DNA: TGTGCCAGCAAATCGACAGGGCCCCTAGTTGGCTACACCTTC
J gene: TRBJ1-2
clone size: NA
CDR3 length: 14
V gene: TRBV6-5
D gene: TRBD1

CDR3 protein: CASSLGTTSTDTQYF
CDR3 DNA: TGTGCCAGCAGCTTAGGGACAACTAGCACAGATACGCAGTATTTT
J gene: TRBJ2-3
clone size: NA
CDR3 length: 15
V gene: TRBV7-2
D gene: NA

CDR3 protein: CASSQGPAGAQYF
CDR3 DNA: TGCGCCAGCAGCCAGGGACCGGCTGGGGCCCAGTACTTC
J gene: TRBJ2-5
clone size: NA
CDR3 length: 13
V gene: TRBV4-3
D gene: NA

CDR3 protein: CASSVGTTNQPQHF
CDR3 DNA: TGTGCCAGCAGTGTAGGGACTACCAATCAGCCCCAGCATTTT
J gene: TRBJ1-5
clone size: NA
CDR3 length: 14
V gene: TRBV28
D gene: NA

CDR3 protein: CASSLPVSPYEQYF
CDR3 DNA: TGTGCCAGCAGCTTGCCGGTCTCTCCCTACGAGCAGTACTTC
J gene: TRBJ2-7
clone size: NA
CDR3 length: 14
V gene: TRBV5-8
D gene: NA

CDR3 protein: CASSLGIPPNNEQFF
CDR3 DNA: TGTGCCAGCAGCTTAGGGATCCCACCAAACAATGAGCAGTTCTTC
J gene: TRBJ2-1
clone size: NA
CDR3 length: 15
V gene: TRBV7-9
D gene: NA

CDR3 protein: CASSLVAGATDTQYF
CDR3 DNA: TGTGCCAGCAGCTTGGTTGCGGGAGCCACAGATACGCAGTATTTT
J gene: TRBJ2-3
clone size: NA
CDR3 length: 15
V gene: TRBV5-4
D gene: TRBD2

CDR3 protein: CSVDAGASLEQYF
CDR3 DNA: TGCAGCGTTGATGCGGGGGCTAGCTTGGAGCAGTACTTC
J gene: TRBJ2-7
clone size: few
CDR3 length: 13
V gene: TRBV29-1
D gene: NA

CDR3 protein: CASSSESYGYTF
CDR3 DNA: TGTGCCAGCAGCTCCGAGTCGTATGGCTACACCTTC
J gene: TRBJ1-2
clone size: once
CDR3 length: 12
V gene: TRBV7-9
D gene: NA

CDR3 protein: CASRLQYWVDTQYF
CDR3 DNA: TGTGCCAGCAGGCTACAGTATTGGGTAGATACGCAGTATTTT
J gene: TRBJ2-3
clone size: NA
CDR3 length: 14
V gene: TRBV27
D gene: NA

CDR3 protein: CASSQDGGFNGNTIYF
CDR3 DNA: TGTGCCAGCAGCCAAGATGGGGGATTTAATGGAAACACCATATATTTT
J gene: TRBJ1-3
clone size: few
CDR3 length: 16
V gene: TRBV14
D gene: NA

CDR3 protein: CASSLIPGLSEAFF
CDR3 DNA: TGTGCCAGCAGTTTAATCCCAGGGCTGAGTGAAGCTTTCTTT
J gene: TRBJ1-1
clone size: NA
CDR3 length: 14
V gene: TRBV27
D gene: NA

CDR3 protein: CASSYLNQETQYF
CDR3 DNA: TGTGCCAGCAGTTACTTAAACCAAGAGACCCAGTACTTC
J gene: TRBJ2-5
clone size: NA
CDR3 length: 13
V gene: TRBV6-5
D gene: NA

CDR3 protein: CAWSVQRTSGRITGELFF
CDR3 DNA: TGTGCCTGGAGTGTACAGAGGACTAGCGGGAGAATCACCGGGGAGCTGTTTTTT
J gene: TRBJ2-2
clone size: NA
CDR3 length: 18
V gene: TRBV30
D gene: TRBD2

CDR3 protein: CASRGSLATDSGANVLTF
CDR3 DNA: TGTGCCAGCAGGGGTTCTCTAGCGACCGACTCTGGGGCCAACGTCCTGACTTTC
J gene: TRBJ2-6
clone size: NA
CDR3 length: 18
V gene: TRBV28
D gene: NA

CDR3 protein: CASSQEAGGPVGEQFF
CDR3 DNA: TGCGCCAGCAGCCAAGAAGCGGGAGGGCCGGTAGGTGAGCAGTTCTTC
J gene: TRBJ2-1
clone size: NA
CDR3 length: 16
V gene: TRBV4-3
D gene: TRBD2

CDR3 protein: CAWIRTGNTGELFF
CDR3 DNA: TGTGCCTGGATCAGGACAGGGAACACCGGGGAGCTGTTTTTT
J gene: TRBJ2-2
clone size: NA
CDR3 length: 14
V gene: TRBV30
D gene: TRBD1

CDR3 protein: CASTGNSYEQYF
CDR3 DNA: TGTGCCAGCACGGGTAATTCCTACGAGCAGTACTTC
J gene: TRBJ2-7
clone size: NA
CDR3 length: 12
V gene: TRBV6-1
D gene: NA

CDR3 protein: CASSAQTVAKNIQYF
CDR3 DNA: TGTGCCAGCAGTGCCCAGACAGTAGCCAAAAACATTCAGTACTTC
J gene: TRBJ2-4
clone size: NA
CDR3 length: 15
V gene: TRBV6-1
D gene: NA

CDR3 protein: CASRPPGANVLTF
CDR3 DNA: TGTGCCAGCAGACCCCCGGGGGCCAACGTCCTGACTTTC
J gene: TRBJ2-6
clone size: once
CDR3 length: 13
V gene: TRBV28
D gene: NA

CDR3 protein: CSVTGGGRVETQYF
CDR3 DNA: TGCAGCGTTACTGGAGGGGGAAGGGTAGAGACCCAGTACTTC
J gene: TRBJ2-5
clone size: NA
CDR3 length: 14
V gene: TRBV29-1
D gene: NA

CDR3 protein: CASSLGGVHSYEQYF
CDR3 DNA: TGTGCCAGCAGCTTAGGGGGGGTACACTCCTACGAGCAGTACTTC
J gene: TRBJ2-7
clone size: NA
CDR3 length: 15
V gene: TRBV7-2
D gene: NA

CDR3 protein: CAISPLEQDPPYGYTF
CDR3 DNA: TGTGCCATCAGCCCCCTCGAGCAGGACCCACCATATGGCTACACCTTC
J gene: TRBJ1-2
clone size: NA
CDR3 length: 16
V gene: TRBV10-3
D gene: NA

CDR3 protein: CASASGHYNEQFF
CDR3 DNA: TGTGCCAGCGCTAGCGGGCACTACAATGAGCAGTTCTTC
J gene: TRBJ2-1
clone size: NA
CDR3 length: 13
V gene: TRBV2
D gene: TRBD2

CDR3 protein: CASSPSGTSGFNEQFF
CDR3 DNA: TGTGCCAGCAGTCCCTCCGGGACTAGCGGATTCAATGAGCAGTTCTTC
J gene: TRBJ2-1
clone size: NA
CDR3 length: 16
V gene: TRBV27
D gene: TRBD2

CDR3 protein: CAWSETHQVNLNTEAFF
CDR3 DNA: TGTGCCTGGAGTGAAACGCACCAAGTGAACTTGAACACTGAAGCTTTCTTT
J gene: TRBJ1-1
clone size: NA
CDR3 length: 17
V gene: TRBV30
D gene: NA